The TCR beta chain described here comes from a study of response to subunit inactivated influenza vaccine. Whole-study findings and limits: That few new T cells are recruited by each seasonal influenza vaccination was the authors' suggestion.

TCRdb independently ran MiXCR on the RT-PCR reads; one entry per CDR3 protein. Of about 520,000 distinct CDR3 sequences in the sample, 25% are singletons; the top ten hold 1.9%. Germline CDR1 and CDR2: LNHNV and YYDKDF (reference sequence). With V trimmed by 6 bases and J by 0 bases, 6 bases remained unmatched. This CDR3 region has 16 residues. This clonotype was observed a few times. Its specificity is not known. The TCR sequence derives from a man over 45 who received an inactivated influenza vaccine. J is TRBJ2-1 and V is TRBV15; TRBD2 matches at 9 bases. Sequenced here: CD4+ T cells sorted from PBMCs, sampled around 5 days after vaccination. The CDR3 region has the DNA TGTGCCACCAGGCGGGAGGGCCTGAGCTCCTACAATGAGCAGTTCTTC. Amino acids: CATRREGLSSYNEQFF.